This T cell receptor beta chain emerged from a study of CD8 T cells in ankylosing spondylitis (TCRdb year 2017). Turning to the overall study: T cell receptor beta repertoires were profiled in healthy donors and ankylosing spondylitis patients so that disease-linked TCR variants could be found. The whole study cohort included 108 healthy donors and 25 ankylosing spondylitis patients. Peripheral blood samples were taken, and synovial fluid was additionally collected from ankylosing spondylitis patients. The study at large found these results: Some of the motif variants had been reported before in the synovial fluid and blood of reactive arthritis patients, a finding that suggests common disease-initiation mechanisms. Blood from ankylosing spondylitis patients appeared to be characterized by a TCR beta motif made up of eight highly homologous amino acid variants. The disease-linked clones showed a CD8+ phenotype and occurred at relatively low frequencies in peripheral blood. Significant enrichment of the disease-linked clones was reported in matched synovial fluid samples from ankylosing spondylitis patients.

This sample was sequenced with an Illumina HiSeq 2500. TCR beta libraries were prepared by quantitative 5'-RACE with molecular barcodes. On the study's bioinformatics: Disease-linked TCR variants were identified with a new computational method built on a probabilistic model of VDJ rearrangement. Using fastp at Q25 and MiXCR, TCRdb reprocessed the public reads and kept productive beta chains. Rows are unified per CDR3 protein, each entry keeping the most common DNA and genes. The authors' filters were not applied to this entry. Within this sample are around 490,000 distinct CDR3 sequences, with roughly 5% of them counted one time only. The top ten hold around 3.5% of the sample. The CDR3, cysteine through phenylalanine, is 15 amino acids long. CDR3 DNA only is kept here, 45 bases in frame from base 1. V is clipped by 8 bases and J by 0 bases, and the sequence between their germline boundaries is 16 bases long. Reading the germline V gene (reference sequence) gives CDR1 SEHNR and CDR2 FQNEAQ.

This clonotype has at least ten counts. Its binding antigen is unknown. No base quality values were provided; no much bigger clone lies one nucleotide off. The chain links TRBV7-9 with TRBJ1-1; the D gene remains uncertain. This receptor was obtained from a male donor with ankylosing spondylitis. Sequences were obtained from blood, either unsorted or a sorted T cell fraction (not recorded which). The bases are TGTGCCAGCTTTAGGGCATCAAACATGAACACTGAAGCTTTCTTT. It translates to CASFRASNMNTEAFF.